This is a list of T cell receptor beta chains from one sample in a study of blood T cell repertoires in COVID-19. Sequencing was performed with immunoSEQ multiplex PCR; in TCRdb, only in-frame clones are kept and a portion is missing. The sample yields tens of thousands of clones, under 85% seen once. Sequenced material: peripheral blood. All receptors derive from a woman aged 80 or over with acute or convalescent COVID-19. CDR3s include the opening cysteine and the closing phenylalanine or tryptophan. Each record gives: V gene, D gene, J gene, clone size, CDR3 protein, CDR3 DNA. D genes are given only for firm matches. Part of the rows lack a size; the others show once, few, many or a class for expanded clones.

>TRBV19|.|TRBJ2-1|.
CASSRQDHNEQFF
TGTGCCAGTAGTAGACAGGACCACAATGAGCAGTTCTTC
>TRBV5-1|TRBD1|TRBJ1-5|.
CASSSDGTGNQPQHF
TGCGCCAGCAGCTCAGACGGGACAGGCAATCAGCCCCAGCATTTT
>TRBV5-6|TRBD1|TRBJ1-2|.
CASSPQGAVGYTF
TGTGCCAGCAGCCCTCAGGGGGCCGTAGGCTACACCTTC
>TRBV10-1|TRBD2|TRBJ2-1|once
CASSDALAGEVLGEQFF
TGCGCCAGCAGTGATGCCCTAGCGGGAGAGGTTTTGGGTGAGCAGTTCTTC
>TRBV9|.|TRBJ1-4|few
CASSAGVGRGNEKLFF
TGTGCCAGCAGCGCTGGAGTGGGGAGAGGTAATGAAAAACTGTTTTTT
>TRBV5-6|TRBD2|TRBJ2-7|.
CASSAGLAGLYAYEQYF
TGTGCCAGCAGCGCGGGACTAGCGGGACTTTATGCCTACGAGCAGTACTTC
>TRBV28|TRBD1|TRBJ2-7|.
CASRRQGGYEQYF
TGTGCCAGCAGGCGACAGGGCGGATACGAGCAGTACTTC
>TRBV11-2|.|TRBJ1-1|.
CASSLGGGATEAFF
TGTGCCAGCAGCTTAGGAGGGGGGGCCACTGAAGCTTTCTTT
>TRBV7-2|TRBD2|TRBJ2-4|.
CASSPGLAGNIQYF
TGTGCCAGCAGCCCTGGACTAGCGGGAAACATTCAGTACTTC
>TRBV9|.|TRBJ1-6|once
CASSVVAGANSPLHF
TGTGCCAGCAGCGTAGTTGCGGGGGCCAATTCACCCCTCCACTTT
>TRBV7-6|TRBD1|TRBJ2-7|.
CASSPRDRLSSEQYF
TGTGCCAGCAGCCCCCGGGACAGGCTGTCCAGCGAGCAGTACTTC
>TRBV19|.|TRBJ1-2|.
CASSIFGDSAGYTF
TGTGCCAGTAGTATTTTCGGGGACTCTGCTGGCTACACCTTC
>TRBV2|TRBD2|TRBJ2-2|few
CASSELAGRTRSGELFF
TGTGCCAGCAGTGAACTAGCGGGACGAACACGGTCCGGGGAGCTGTTTTTT
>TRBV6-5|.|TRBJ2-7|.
CASRGRLEQYF
TGTGCCAGCAGGGGTAGACTGGAGCAGTACTTC
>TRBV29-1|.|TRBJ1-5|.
CSVPGGPGGNQPQHF
TGCAGCGTCCCCGGGGGTCCGGGCGGCAATCAGCCCCAGCATTTT
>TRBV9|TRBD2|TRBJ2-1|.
CASSRSTGTRDGSYNEQFF
TGTGCCAGCAGCAGATCGACCGGGACTAGGGACGGCTCCTACAATGAGCAGTTCTTC
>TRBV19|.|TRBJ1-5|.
CASTGPQGRSNQPQHF
TGTGCCAGTACTGGACCCCAGGGTCGTAGCAATCAGCCCCAGCATTTT